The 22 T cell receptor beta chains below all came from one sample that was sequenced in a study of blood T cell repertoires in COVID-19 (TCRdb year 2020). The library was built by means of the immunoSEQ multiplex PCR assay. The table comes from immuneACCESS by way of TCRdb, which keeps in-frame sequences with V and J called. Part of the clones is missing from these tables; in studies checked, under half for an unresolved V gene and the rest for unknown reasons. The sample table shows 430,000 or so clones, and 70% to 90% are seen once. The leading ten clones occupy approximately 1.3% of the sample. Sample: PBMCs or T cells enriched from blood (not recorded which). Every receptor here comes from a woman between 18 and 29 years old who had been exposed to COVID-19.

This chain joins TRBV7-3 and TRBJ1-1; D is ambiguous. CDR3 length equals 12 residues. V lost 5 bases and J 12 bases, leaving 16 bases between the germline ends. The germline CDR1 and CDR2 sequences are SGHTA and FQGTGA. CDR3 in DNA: TGTGCCAGCAGCGAACCCCCGGGGATGACTTTCTTT. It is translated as CASSEPPGMTFF.

The DNA of the CDR3 is TGTGCCAGCAGCCAAGGACCTCTAGGGGGTGAGCAGTTCTTC. This sequence encodes CASSQGPLGGEQFF. The chain uses TRBV7-2 and TRBJ2-1; tentatively, D is TRBD1 (6 bases). The CDR3 runs to 14 residues. The V end was cut by 5 bases, the J end by 9 bases, with 17 bases between. Germline CDR1 is SGHTA and CDR2 is FQGNSA.

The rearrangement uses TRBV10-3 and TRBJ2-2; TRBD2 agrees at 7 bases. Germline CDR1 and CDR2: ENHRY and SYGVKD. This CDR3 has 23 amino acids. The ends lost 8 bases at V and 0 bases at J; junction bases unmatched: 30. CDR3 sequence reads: CAIVYHLIGRSGTRATNTGELFF. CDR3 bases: TGTGCCATCGTATATCATTTGATCGGGAGAAGCGGGACCCGGGCCACGAACACCGGGGAGCTGTTTTTT.

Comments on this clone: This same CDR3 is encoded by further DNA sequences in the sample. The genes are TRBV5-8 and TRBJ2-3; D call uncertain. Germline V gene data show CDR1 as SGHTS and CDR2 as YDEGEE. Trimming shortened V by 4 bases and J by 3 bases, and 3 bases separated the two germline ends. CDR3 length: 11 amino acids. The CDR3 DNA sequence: TGTGCCAGCAGCCTTACAGATACGCAGTATTTT. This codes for CASSLTDTQYF.

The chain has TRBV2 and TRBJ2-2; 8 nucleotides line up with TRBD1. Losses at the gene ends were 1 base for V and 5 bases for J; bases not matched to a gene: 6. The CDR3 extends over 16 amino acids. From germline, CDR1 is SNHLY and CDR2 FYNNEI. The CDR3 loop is CASSEGGTGGTGELFF. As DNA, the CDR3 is TGTGCCAGCAGTGAAGGTGGGACAGGCGGGACCGGGGAGCTGTTTTTT.

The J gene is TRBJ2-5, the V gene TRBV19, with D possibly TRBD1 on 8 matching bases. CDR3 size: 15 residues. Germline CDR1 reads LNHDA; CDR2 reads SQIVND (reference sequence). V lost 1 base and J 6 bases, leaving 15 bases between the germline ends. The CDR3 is CASSIGTGRGQTQYF. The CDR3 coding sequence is TGTGCCAGTAGTATAGGGACAGGGAGGGGGCAGACCCAGTACTTC.

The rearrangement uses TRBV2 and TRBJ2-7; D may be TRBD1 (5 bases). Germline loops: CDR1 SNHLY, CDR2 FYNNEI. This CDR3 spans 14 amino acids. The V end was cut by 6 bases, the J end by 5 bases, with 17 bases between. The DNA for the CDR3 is TGTGCCAGCAGCCCAGATAATGGCAGGGACGAGCAGTACTTC. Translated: CASSPDNGRDEQYF.

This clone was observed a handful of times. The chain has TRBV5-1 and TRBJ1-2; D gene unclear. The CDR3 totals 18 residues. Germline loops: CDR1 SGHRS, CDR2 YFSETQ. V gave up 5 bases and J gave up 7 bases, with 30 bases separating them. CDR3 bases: TGCGCCAGCAGAACCGGACTGTTATCCGAGGCGAGGCCGGTTGGCTACACCTTC. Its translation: CASRTGLLSEARPVGYTF.

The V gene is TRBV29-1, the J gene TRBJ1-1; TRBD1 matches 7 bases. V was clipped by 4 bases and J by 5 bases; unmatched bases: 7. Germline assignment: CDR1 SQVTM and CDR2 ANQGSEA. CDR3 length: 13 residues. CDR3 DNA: TGCAGCGTTGTTGAAGGGGGCAAAACTGAAGCTTTCTTT. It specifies CSVVEGGKTEAFF.

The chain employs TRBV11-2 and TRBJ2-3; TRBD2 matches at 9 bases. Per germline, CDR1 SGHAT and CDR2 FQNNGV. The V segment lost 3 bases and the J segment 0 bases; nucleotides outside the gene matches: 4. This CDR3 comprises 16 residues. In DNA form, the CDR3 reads TGTGCCAGCAGCTTTGGGCGGGGGGGTAGCACAGATACGCAGTATTTT. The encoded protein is CASSFGRGGSTDTQYF. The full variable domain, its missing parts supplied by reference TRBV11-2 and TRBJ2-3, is EAGVAQSPRYKIIEKRQSVAFWCNPISGHATLYWYQQILGQGPKLLIQFQNNGVVDDSQLPKDRFSAERLKGVDSTLKIQPAKLEDSAVYLCASSFGRGGSTDTQYFGPGTRLTVL.

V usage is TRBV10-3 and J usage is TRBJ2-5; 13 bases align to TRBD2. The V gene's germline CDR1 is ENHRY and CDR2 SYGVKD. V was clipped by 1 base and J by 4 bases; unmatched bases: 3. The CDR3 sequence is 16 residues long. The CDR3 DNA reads TGTGCCATCAGTGAGTTGGGACTAGCGGGACGAGAGACCCAGTACTTC. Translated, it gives CAISELGLAGRETQYF.

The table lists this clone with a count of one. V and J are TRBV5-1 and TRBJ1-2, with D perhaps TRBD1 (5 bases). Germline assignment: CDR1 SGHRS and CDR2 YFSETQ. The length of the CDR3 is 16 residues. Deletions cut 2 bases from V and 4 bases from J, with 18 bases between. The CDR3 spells CASSFVRAGVSYGYTF. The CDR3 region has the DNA TGCGCCAGCAGCTTCGTCAGGGCGGGGGTGAGCTATGGCTACACCTTC.

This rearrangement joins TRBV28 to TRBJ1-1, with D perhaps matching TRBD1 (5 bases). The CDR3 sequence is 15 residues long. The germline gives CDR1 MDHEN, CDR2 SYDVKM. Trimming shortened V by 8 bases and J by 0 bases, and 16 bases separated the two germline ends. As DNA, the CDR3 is TGTGCCAGCCATAGGGGCCCGAGGTTGAACACTGAAGCTTTCTTT. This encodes CASHRGPRLNTEAFF.

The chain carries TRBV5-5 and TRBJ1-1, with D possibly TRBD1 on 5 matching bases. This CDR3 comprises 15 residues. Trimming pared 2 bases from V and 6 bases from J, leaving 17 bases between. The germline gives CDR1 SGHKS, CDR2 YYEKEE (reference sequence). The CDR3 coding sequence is TGTGCCAGCAGCTTTCTAACTCAGACAGTCTCTGAAGCTTTCTTT. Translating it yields CASSFLTQTVSEAFF. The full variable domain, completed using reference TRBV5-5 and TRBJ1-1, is DAGVTQSPTHLIKTRGQQVTLRCSPISGHKSVSWYQQVLGQGPQFIFQYYEKEERGRGNFPDRFSARQFPNYSSELNVNALLLGDSALYLCASSFLTQTVSEAFFGQGTRLTVV.

This chain's CDR3 is CASSRTGAFSGTPYEQYF. For the CDR3, the DNA is TGTGCCAGCAGCAGGACAGGGGCGTTTAGCGGGACCCCTTACGAGCAGTACTTC. The chain uses TRBV28 and TRBJ2-7; D may be TRBD1 (9 bases). The CDR3 length is 18 residues. The germline gives CDR1 MDHEN, CDR2 SYDVKM. The V and J ends lost 6 bases and 4 bases respectively, with 28 bases between them.

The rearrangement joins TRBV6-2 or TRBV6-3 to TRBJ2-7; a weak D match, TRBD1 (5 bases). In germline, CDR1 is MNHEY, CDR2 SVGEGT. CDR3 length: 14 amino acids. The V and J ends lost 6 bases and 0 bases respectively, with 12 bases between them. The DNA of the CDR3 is TGTGCCAGCAGCCGAAGGACAATCTCCTACGAGCAGTACTTC. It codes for CASSRRTISYEQYF.

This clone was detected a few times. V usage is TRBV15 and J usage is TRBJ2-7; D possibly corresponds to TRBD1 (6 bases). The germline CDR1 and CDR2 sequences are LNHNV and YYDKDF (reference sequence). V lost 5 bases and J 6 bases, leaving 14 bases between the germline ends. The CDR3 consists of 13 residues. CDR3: CATSQNRVLEQYF. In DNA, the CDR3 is TGTGCCACCAGCCAAAACAGGGTGCTCGAGCAGTACTTC.

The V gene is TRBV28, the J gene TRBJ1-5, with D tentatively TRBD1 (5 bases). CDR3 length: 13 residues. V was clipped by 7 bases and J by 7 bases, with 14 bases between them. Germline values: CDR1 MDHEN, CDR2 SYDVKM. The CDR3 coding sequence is TGTGCCAGCACCCTACCCCAGGGACAGCCCCAGCATTTT. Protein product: CASTLPQGQPQHF.

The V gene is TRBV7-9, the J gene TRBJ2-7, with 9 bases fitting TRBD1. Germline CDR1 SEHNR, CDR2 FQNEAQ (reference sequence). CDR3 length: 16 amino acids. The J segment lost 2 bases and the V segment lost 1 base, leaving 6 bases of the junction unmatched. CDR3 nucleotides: TGTGCCAGCAGCTTAGGGCGGGACAGGGTAACCTACGAGCAGTACTTC. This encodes CASSLGRDRVTYEQYF.

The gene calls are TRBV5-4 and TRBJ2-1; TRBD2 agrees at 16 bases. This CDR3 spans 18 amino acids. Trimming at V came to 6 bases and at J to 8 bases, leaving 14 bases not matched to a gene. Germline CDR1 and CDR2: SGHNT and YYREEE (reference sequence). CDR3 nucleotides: TGTGCCAGCACCCTGGGACTAGCGGGAGGGGTTGGATTGGATGAGCAGTTCTTC. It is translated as CASTLGLAGGVGLDEQFF.

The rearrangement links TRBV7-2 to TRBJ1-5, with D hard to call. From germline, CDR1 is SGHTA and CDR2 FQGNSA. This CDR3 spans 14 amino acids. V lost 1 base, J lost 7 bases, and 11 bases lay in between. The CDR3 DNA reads TGTGCCAGCAGCTTAGATGGTTCAGAACAGCCCCAGCATTTT. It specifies CASSLDGSEQPQHF.

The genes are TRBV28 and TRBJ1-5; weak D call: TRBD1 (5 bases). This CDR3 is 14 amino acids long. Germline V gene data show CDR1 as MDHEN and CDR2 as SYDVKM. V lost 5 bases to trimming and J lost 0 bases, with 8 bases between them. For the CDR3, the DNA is TGTGCCAGCAGTCTGACAGATAGCAATCAGCCCCAGCATTTT. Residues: CASSLTDSNQPQHF.